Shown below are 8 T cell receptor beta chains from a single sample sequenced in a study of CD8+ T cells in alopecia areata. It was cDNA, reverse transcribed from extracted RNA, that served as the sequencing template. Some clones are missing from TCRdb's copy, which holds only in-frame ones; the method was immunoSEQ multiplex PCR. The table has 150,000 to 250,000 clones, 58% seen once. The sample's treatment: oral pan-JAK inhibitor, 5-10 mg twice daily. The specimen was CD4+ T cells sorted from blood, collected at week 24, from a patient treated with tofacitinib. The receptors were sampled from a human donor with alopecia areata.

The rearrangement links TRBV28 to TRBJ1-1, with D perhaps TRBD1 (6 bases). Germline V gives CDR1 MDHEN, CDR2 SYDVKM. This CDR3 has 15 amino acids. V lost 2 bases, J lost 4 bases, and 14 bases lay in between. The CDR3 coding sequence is TGTGCCAGCAGTTTAGCCAGGGGCTGGGGCACTGAAGCTTTCTTT. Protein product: CASSLARGWGTEAFF. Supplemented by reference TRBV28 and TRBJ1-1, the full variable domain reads DVKVTQSSRYLVKRTGEKVFLECVQDMDHENMFWYRQDPGLGLRLIYFSYDVKMKEKGDIPEGYSVSREKKERFSLILESASTNQTSMYLCASSLARGWGTEAFFGQGTRLTVV.

Here the CDR3 reads CAINAGAHEQYF. The DNA for the CDR3 is TGTGCCATCAATGCGGGGGCCCACGAGCAGTACTTC. The chain uses TRBV10-3 and TRBJ2-7; D perhaps matches TRBD2 (7 bases). CDR1 ENHRY and CDR2 SYGVKD come from the germline V gene. The CDR3 consists of 12 residues. Trimming took off 7 bases at V and 5 bases at J, with 12 bases between the two ends.

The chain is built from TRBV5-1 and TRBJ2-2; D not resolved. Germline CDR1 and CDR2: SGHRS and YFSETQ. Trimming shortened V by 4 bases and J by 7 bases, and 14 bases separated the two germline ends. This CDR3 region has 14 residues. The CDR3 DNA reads TGCGCCAGCAGCATGAATAGGATTGTCGGGGAGCTGTTTTTT. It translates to CASSMNRIVGELFF.

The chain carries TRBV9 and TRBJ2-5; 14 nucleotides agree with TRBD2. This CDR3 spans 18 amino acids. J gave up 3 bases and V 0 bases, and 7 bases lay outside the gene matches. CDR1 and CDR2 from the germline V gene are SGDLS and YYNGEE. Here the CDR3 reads CASSVGVTSGGAEETQYF. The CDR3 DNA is TGTGCCAGCAGCGTAGGGGTGACTAGCGGGGGGGCCGAAGAGACCCAGTACTTC.

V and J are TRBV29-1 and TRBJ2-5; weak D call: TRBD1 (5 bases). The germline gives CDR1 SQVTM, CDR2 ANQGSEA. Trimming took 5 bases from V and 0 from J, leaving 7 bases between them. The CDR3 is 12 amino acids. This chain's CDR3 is CSVQTDQETQYF. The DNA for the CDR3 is TGCAGCGTTCAGACAGACCAAGAGACCCAGTACTTC.

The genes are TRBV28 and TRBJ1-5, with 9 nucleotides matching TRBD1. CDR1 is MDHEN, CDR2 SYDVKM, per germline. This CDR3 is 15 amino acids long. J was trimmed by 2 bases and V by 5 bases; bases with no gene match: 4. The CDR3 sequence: CASSGGTGRNQPQHF. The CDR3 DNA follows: TGTGCCAGCAGTGGGGGGACAGGGCGCAATCAGCCCCAGCATTTT.

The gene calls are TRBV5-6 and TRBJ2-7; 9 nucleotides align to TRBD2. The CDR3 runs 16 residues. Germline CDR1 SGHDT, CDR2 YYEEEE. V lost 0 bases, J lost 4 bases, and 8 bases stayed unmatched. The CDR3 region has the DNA TGTGCCAGCAGCTTGGGACTAGCGGTGGATTTGTACGAGCAGTACTTC. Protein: CASSLGLAVDLYEQYF.

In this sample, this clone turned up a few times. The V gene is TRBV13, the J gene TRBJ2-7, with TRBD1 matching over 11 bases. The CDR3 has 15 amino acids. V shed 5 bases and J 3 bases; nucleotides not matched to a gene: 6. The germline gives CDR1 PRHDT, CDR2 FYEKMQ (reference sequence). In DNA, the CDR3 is TGTGCCAGCAGCCGACCCGGGACAGGGGGCTACGAGCAGTACTTC. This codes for CASSRPGTGGYEQYF.